Below, 15 T cell receptor beta chains from the same sample are listed, as sequenced in a study of regulatory T cells in long-lasting Graves disease. The time point is: newly diagnosed GD, antithyroid drugs for less than 3 months. Preparation of the TCR library used RNA extracted from PBMCs. According to the study, TCR beta libraries were built with iRepertoire HTBI primers and CDR3-region Arm-PCR. TCRdb redid the calling of the multiplex PCR reads with MiXCR, one entry per CDR3 protein. The sample lists approximately 210,000 distinct CDR3 sequences, around 19% seen once, with about 20% in the top ten. The input for sequencing was peripheral blood mononuclear cells (PBMCs), taken at new diagnosis, from a patient treated with antithyroid drugs. These receptors came from a female donor with Graves disease.

This chain links TRBV3-1 with TRBJ2-3, with 14 bases that match TRBD2. The germline V gene has CDR1 LGHDT and CDR2 YNNKEL (reference sequence). This CDR3 region has 18 residues. With 5 bases clipped from V and 2 bases from J, the junction kept 9 bases outside the gene matches. CDR3 coding DNA: TGTGCCAGCAGCTCAGAAGGGACTAGCGGGAGTTACACAGATACGCAGTATTTT. Protein sequence: CASSSEGTSGSYTDTQYF.

This clonotype was detected ten times or more. The rearrangement uses TRBV20-1 and TRBJ2-7; 9 nucleotides agree with TRBD1. The V gene's germline CDR1 is DFQATT and CDR2 SNEGSKA (reference sequence). The CDR3 is 12 amino acids. After removal of 5 bases from V and 7 bases from J, the junction contained 6 bases not matched to a gene. Here the CDR3 reads CSASGQGREQYF. The CDR3 region has the DNA TGCAGTGCTTCTGGACAGGGGAGGGAGCAGTACTTC.

The chain links TRBV5-4 to TRBJ1-4; D ambiguous. Trimming left V 4 bases short and J 8 bases short, with 18 bases between. In germline, CDR1 is SGHNT, CDR2 YYREEE (reference sequence). The CDR3 has 15 amino acids. The CDR3 reads CASSVHGPFGEKLFF. CDR3 nucleotide sequence: TGTGCCAGCAGCGTCCATGGCCCTTTTGGGGAAAAACTGTTTTTT.

This clonotype was recorded many times. V usage is TRBV9 and J usage is TRBJ2-3; 13 bases are shared with TRBD2. Germline assignment: CDR1 SGDLS and CDR2 YYNGEE. The CDR3 loop spans 17 amino acids. Trimming took 4 bases from V and 3 from J; bases not matched to a gene: 8. The CDR3 nucleotides read TGTGCCAGCAGCTTGAGGACTAGCGGGAGTTCAACAGATACGCAGTATTTT. It encodes CASSLRTSGSSTDTQYF.

This clonotype was counted many times. The V gene is TRBV20-1, the J gene TRBJ2-3; 8 bases agree with TRBD1. CDR1 DFQATT and CDR2 SNEGSKA come from the germline V gene (reference sequence). The CDR3 runs to 14 residues. Trimming at V came to 5 bases and at J to 3 bases, leaving 7 bases not matched to a gene. The CDR3 DNA reads TGCAGTGCTGGACCAGGGGGCAGTACAGATACGCAGTATTTT. This encodes CSAGPGGSTDTQYF.

In this sample, this clonotype turned up many times. The J gene is TRBJ2-5, the V gene TRBV20-1; D gene uncertain. Trimming removed 1 base from V and 7 bases from J, with 19 bases in between. CDR3 length equals 15 residues. Per the germline V gene, CDR1 is DFQATT and CDR2 is SNEGSKA (reference sequence). CDR3 nucleotide sequence: TGCAGTGCTAGAGCGGGCAGTAGTCAGCCCGTGACCCAGTACTTC. It translates to CSARAGSSQPVTQYF.

This clonotype was recorded many times. The V and J genes are TRBV12-3 or TRBV12-4 and TRBJ2-7; the match to TRBD1 covers 11 bases. The trim removed 5 bases at V and 2 bases at J, leaving 11 bases unmatched. The CDR3 loop spans 17 amino acids. CDR3 nucleotides: TGTGCCAGCAGTCCATCTCATGGGACAGGGGGGCCCTACGAGCAGTACTTC. Its translation is CASSPSHGTGGPYEQYF.

The sample holds one count of this clonotype. The rearrangement uses TRBV27 and TRBJ1-1, with unresolved D. Trimming pared 6 bases from V and 0 bases from J, leaving 8 bases between. The germline V gene encodes CDR1 MNHEY and CDR2 SMNVEV (reference sequence). This CDR3 has 13 amino acids. This CDR3 reads CASRRTVNTEAFF. CDR3 coding DNA: TGTGCCAGCAGACGAACAGTGAACACTGAAGCTTTCTTT.

This clonotype was seen ten or more times. This chain uses TRBV7-8 with TRBJ2-7; the D is unclear. The CDR3 covers 13 residues. From germline, CDR1 is SGHVS and CDR2 FQNEAQ. Deletions cut 4 bases from V and 5 bases from J, with 12 bases between. CDR3: CASSSIGVNEQYF. CDR3 DNA sequence: TGTGCCAGCAGCTCCATCGGAGTGAACGAGCAGTACTTC.

This clonotype was seen many times. V is TRBV11-2 and J is TRBJ2-1, with 9 bases aligning to TRBD2. CDR1 and CDR2 from the germline V gene are SGHAT and FQNNGV. The V gene end was trimmed by 5 bases and the J gene end by 8 bases; junction bases not matched to a gene: 13. The CDR3 contains 16 residues. The CDR3 nucleotides are TGTGCCAGCAGCAAACGACCGGGACTAGCTACTGATGAGCAGTTCTTC. As protein: CASSKRPGLATDEQFF.

V usage is TRBV29-1 and J usage is TRBJ2-7; TRBD1 might be the D (6 bases). In germline, CDR1 is SQVTM, CDR2 ANQGSEA. The V end was cut by 6 bases, the J end by 0 bases, with 18 bases between. This CDR3 is 15 amino acids long. Written as DNA, the CDR3 is TGCAGCGTCAGAAACAAACCGGGACACTCCTACGAGCAGTACTTC. Translated: CSVRNKPGHSYEQYF.

Many counts were recorded for this clonotype. The chain carries TRBV4-1 and TRBJ2-7, with 8 bases matching TRBD2. The CDR3 has 15 residues. The V and J ends lost 0 bases and 4 bases, in that order; junction bases with no gene match: 5. Germline V gives CDR1 MGHRA, CDR2 YSYEKL. CDR3 amino acids: CASSQDRAGVYEQYF. CDR3 bases: TGCGCCAGCAGCCAAGATAGAGCGGGAGTATACGAGCAGTACTTC.

This clonotype was found many times. The chain combines TRBV2 with TRBJ2-7; D gene unclear. V lost 0 bases, J lost 10 bases, and 10 bases lay in between. This CDR3 comprises 12 residues. Looked up from germline, CDR1 is SNHLY and CDR2 is FYNNEI. DNA of the CDR3: TGTGCCAGCAGTGAAGCCATAGTTATCCAGTACTTC. It codes for CASSEAIVIQYF.

This clonotype was observed at least ten times. The genes are TRBV28 and TRBJ2-1; 9 positions match TRBD2. Germline V CDR1 and CDR2: MDHEN, SYDVKM. J was trimmed by 9 bases and V by 7 bases; bases with no gene match: 7. This CDR3 has 13 residues. This CDR3 is CASTSGVTSEQFF. CDR3 DNA sequence: TGTGCCAGCACTAGCGGGGTTACAAGTGAGCAGTTCTTC.

Many counts were recorded for this clonotype. V usage is TRBV18 and J usage is TRBJ2-1; D call uncertain. Germline V gives CDR1 KGHSH, CDR2 LQKENI. The CDR3 has 16 residues. V shed 2 bases and J shed 4 bases, with 15 bases lying between them. CDR3: CASSPLEEVLYNEQFF. CDR3 DNA: TGTGCCAGCTCACCATTGGAAGAGGTCCTGTACAATGAGCAGTTCTTC.